One sample yielded the 32 T cell receptor beta chains listed below, sequenced in a study of cytomegalovirus exposure and HLA in healthy donors (dated by TCRdb to the late 2010s). The library was made by the immunoSEQ multiplex PCR assay. For the multiplex PCR, a mixture combining 60 forward primers for TCR Vbeta segments and 13 reverse primers for TCR Jbeta segments was used. Held by TCRdb, this immuneACCESS table contains in-frame sequences only and omits some clones. Under half of the omission traces to an unresolved V gene where checked; the cause of the rest is unknown. Within this sample are under 250,000 clones, with 79% of them counted one time only. About 4.6% of the sample is taken by the ten largest. The material sequenced was PBMCs. Receptors originate from a woman aged 30 to 39 in good health and CMV-seropositive.

The chain has TRBV27 and TRBJ2-7, with D unresolved. Per germline, CDR1 MNHEY and CDR2 SMNVEV (reference sequence). Trimming left V 2 bases short and J 4 bases short, with 6 bases between. The CDR3 consists of 12 residues. The chain's CDR3 is CASSLLGYEQYF. CDR3 in DNA: TGTGCCAGCAGTTTACTCGGTTACGAGCAGTACTTC.

The chain employs TRBV7-8 and TRBJ1-2; D uncertain. V was shortened by 5 bases and J by 4 bases, with 23 bases between the two germline ends. The CDR3 covers 17 residues. Germline values: CDR1 SGHVS, CDR2 FQNEAQ. CDR3 region: CASSRRRFEVSVYGYTF. CDR3 bases: TGTGCCAGCAGCCGTAGAAGATTTGAGGTGAGCGTCTATGGCTACACCTTC.

The sample holds a few counts of this clone. The chain links TRBV5-1 to TRBJ1-6, with a tentative D call TRBD1 (6 bases). Germline V gene data show CDR1 as SGHRS and CDR2 as YFSETQ. CDR3 length equals 14 residues. Deletions cut 4 bases from V and 6 bases from J, with 11 bases between. CDR3 sequence (DNA): TGCGCCAGCAGCCCCCAGGGGCTTAATTCACCCCTCCACTTT. It translates to CASSPQGLNSPLHF. Drawing the rest from reference TRBV5-1 and TRBJ1-6, the complete variable domain is KAGVTQTPRYLIKTRGQQVTLSCSPISGHRSVSWYQQTPGQGLQFLFEYFSETQRNKGNFPGRFSGRQFSNSRSEMNVSTLELGDSALYLCASSPQGLNSPLHFGNGTRLTVT.

The rearrangement joins TRBV11-2 to TRBJ2-7; TRBD1 matches at 8 bases. V shed 5 bases, J shed 3 bases, and the junction held 9 bases outside the gene matches. The CDR3 runs 15 residues. Germline lookup yields CDR1 SGHAT and CDR2 FQNNGV. CDR3 DNA: TGTGCCAGCAGCCCGACAGGGGACGGTGTCTACGAGCAGTACTTC. It encodes CASSPTGDGVYEQYF.

This clone was seen just once. This chain uses TRBV20-1 with TRBJ1-1, with a possible D match to TRBD1 (5 bases). Germline CDR1 reads DFQATT; CDR2 reads SNEGSKA (reference sequence). The V and J ends lost 6 bases and 11 bases respectively, with 16 bases between them. The CDR3 has 11 amino acids. CDR3 nucleotides: TGCAGTGCCATGGGGGGGGGAGAGGCTTTCTTT. Residues: CSAMGGGEAFF.

This clone was picked up a small number of times. The rearrangement joins TRBV18 to TRBJ2-7; D is ambiguous. The CDR3 runs to 12 residues. Germline V lookup: CDR1 KGHSH, CDR2 LQKENI. V lost 1 base, J lost 2 bases, and 3 bases lay in between. Written as DNA, the CDR3 is TGTGCCAGCTCACCACAGCCCTACGAGCAGTACTTC. Protein: CASSPQPYEQYF.

In this sample, this clone turned up a few times. CDR3 loop: CASSHGGLAGVPWADTQYF. The DNA for the CDR3 is TGTGCCAGCAGCCACGGCGGACTAGCGGGTGTTCCTTGGGCAGATACGCAGTATTTT. The chain has TRBV5-6 and TRBJ2-3, with 11 bases lining up with TRBD2. V gave up 4 bases and J gave up 4 bases; unmatched junction bases: 17. Per the germline V gene, CDR1 is SGHDT and CDR2 is YYEEEE. The CDR3 is 19 residues long. The full variable domain, rest sourced from reference TRBV5-6 and TRBJ2-3, is DAGVTQSPTHLIKTRGQQVTLRCSPKSGHDTVSWYQQALGQGPQFIFQYYEEEERQRGNFPDRFSGHQFPNYSSELNVNALLLGDSALYLCASSHGGLAGVPWADTQYFGPGTRLTVL.

The chain employs TRBV9 and TRBJ1-1; no firm D call. The CDR3 has 16 amino acids. Germline V CDR1 and CDR2: SGDLS, YYNGEE. V dropped 4 bases and J dropped 2 bases, with 18 bases sitting between them. The CDR3 bases are TGTGCCAGCAGCCTGAGCCCTAAGAAAGCCAACACTGAAGCTTTCTTT. This gives the protein CASSLSPKKANTEAFF. Full variable domain (rest looked up from reference TRBV9 and TRBJ1-1): DSGVTQTPKHLITATGQRVTLRCSPRSGDLSVYWYQQSLDQGLQFLIQYYNGEERAKGNILERFSAQQFPDLHSELNLSSLELGDSALYFCASSLSPKKANTEAFFGQGTRLTVV.

J is TRBJ2-1 and V is TRBV9, with TRBD2 as a possible D gene (6 bases). This CDR3 is built from 17 residues. The germline V gene encodes CDR1 SGDLS and CDR2 YYNGEE. V lost 2 bases and J lost 1, with 16 bases in between. The CDR3 region is CASSVGLGSSSYNEQFF. In nucleotides, the CDR3 is TGTGCCAGCAGCGTGGGACTCGGGAGCTCATCCTACAATGAGCAGTTCTTC.

The chain joins TRBV2 to TRBJ2-1; TRBD1 matches at 8 bases. Germline assignment: CDR1 SNHLY and CDR2 FYNNEI. The CDR3 has 11 amino acids. The J segment lost 9 bases and the V segment lost 6 bases, leaving 1 base of the junction unmatched. The CDR3 loop reads CASSDRGEQFF. CDR3 bases: TGTGCCAGCAGCGACAGGGGTGAGCAGTTCTTC.

This sequence joins TRBV29-1 and TRBJ2-7; tentative D call: TRBD1 (5 bases). CDR1 is SQVTM and CDR2 is ANQGSEA in the germline V gene. This CDR3 comprises 12 residues. The V and J ends lost 8 bases and 4 bases respectively, with 15 bases between them. CDR3 nucleotide sequence: TGCAGCTTCGAGACCCCAGGGTACGAGCAGTACTTC. Its translation: CSFETPGYEQYF.

V and J are TRBV5-4 and TRBJ2-1; 14 positions agree with TRBD2. CDR1 is SGHNT, CDR2 YYREEE, per germline (reference sequence). The CDR3 contains 15 residues. With V trimmed by 5 bases and J by 7 bases, 5 bases remained unmatched. CDR3 protein: CASRGLAGEGNEQFF. As DNA, the CDR3 is TGTGCCAGCAGGGGACTAGCGGGAGAGGGTAATGAGCAGTTCTTC. Full variable domain (missing parts from reference TRBV5-4 and TRBJ2-1): ETGVTQSPTHLIKTRGQQVTLRCSSQSGHNTVSWYQQALGQGPQFIFQYYREEENGRGNFPPRFSGLQFPNYSSELNVNALELDDSALYLCASRGLAGEGNEQFFGPGTRLTVL.

This clone is a singleton in its sample. The chain couples TRBV5-6 to TRBJ2-2; tentatively, D is TRBD1 (6 bases). CDR3 length: 15 amino acids. CDR1 is SGHDT, CDR2 YYEEEE, per germline. Trimming removed 4 bases at V and 6 bases at J, with 16 bases between. CDR3 residues: CASSPQGAVAGELFF. For the CDR3, the DNA is TGTGCCAGCAGCCCACAGGGCGCAGTAGCCGGGGAGCTGTTTTTT.

The genes are TRBV6-6 and TRBJ1-1, with D unresolved. CDR1 is MNHNY and CDR2 is SVGAGI in the germline V gene (reference sequence). The CDR3 has 14 residues. V gave up 5 bases and J gave up 1 base, with 11 bases separating them. The CDR3 is CASSPPGRNTEAFF. DNA for the CDR3: TGTGCCAGCAGTCCCCCAGGCAGGAACACTGAAGCTTTCTTT.

A few counts support this clone. The J gene is TRBJ2-1, the V gene TRBV5-4, with 12 bases identical to TRBD2. Unmatched junction bases numbered 5, after V lost 4 bases and J lost 3 bases. The CDR3 consists of 16 residues. CDR1 and CDR2 (germline): SGHNT, YYREEE (reference sequence). For the CDR3, the DNA is TGTGCCAGCAGCCCGGGGACTAGCGGGTTCTACAATGAGCAGTTCTTC. Its protein is CASSPGTSGFYNEQFF.

The CDR3 DNA reads as TGTGCCTGGACCCTAGCACGACAGGGGGGGAACGAGCAGTACTTC. Amino acid sequence: CAWTLARQGGNEQYF. This chain uses TRBV30 with TRBJ2-7; 9 bases align to TRBD1. With 4 bases clipped from V and 5 bases from J, the junction kept 12 bases outside the gene matches. The CDR3 has 15 residues. CDR1 is GTSNPN, CDR2 SVGIG, per germline (reference sequence).

This chain uses TRBV29-1 with TRBJ2-5, with 8 bases matching TRBD1. Germline V gene data show CDR1 as SQVTM and CDR2 as ANQGSEA. The CDR3 length is 15 residues. V lost 1 base and J lost 6; bases outside the gene matches: 10. DNA for the CDR3: TGCAGCGTTGAAGTAACAGGGGGAGGCTTACAGACCCAGTACTTC. Amino acid sequence: CSVEVTGGGLQTQYF.

The chain has TRBV7-6 and TRBJ2-7, with 7 positions matching TRBD1. In germline, CDR1 is SGHVS, CDR2 FNYEAQ. This CDR3 region has 14 residues. J was trimmed by 4 bases and V by 4 bases; bases with no gene match: 7. The CDR3: CASSSGTAVYEQYF. In DNA form, the CDR3 reads TGTGCCAGCAGCTCCGGGACAGCGGTGTACGAGCAGTACTTC.

The V gene is TRBV19, the J gene TRBJ2-7; D perhaps matches TRBD2 (5 bases). CDR1 and CDR2 (germline): LNHDA, SQIVND (reference sequence). The CDR3 covers 11 residues. Deletions cut 5 bases from V and 7 bases from J, with 9 bases between. For the CDR3, the DNA is TGTGCCAGTAGTCAAACGGGGGAGCAGTACTTC. It codes for CASSQTGEQYF.

This clone was detected a few times. In DNA form, the CDR3 reads TGTGCCAGCAGCCAAGGACAGTTTCCCTACGAGCAGTACTTC. It specifies CASSQGQFPYEQYF. The chain recombines TRBV14 with TRBJ2-7; D possibly corresponds to TRBD1 (5 bases). The CDR3 consists of 14 residues. V lost 1 base, J lost 2 bases, and 9 bases lay in between. The germline V gene encodes CDR1 SGHDN and CDR2 FVKESK.

The chain carries TRBV5-6 and TRBJ1-1; possible D gene TRBD1, 5 bases. Germline V gene data show CDR1 as SGHDT and CDR2 as YYEEEE. With 0 bases removed from V and 6 bases from J, the gap between germline ends came to 9 bases. The CDR3 runs 13 residues. CDR3 region: CASSLEAGPEAFF. The CDR3 bases are TGTGCCAGCAGCTTGGAGGCAGGGCCTGAAGCTTTCTTT.

The chain joins TRBV9 to TRBJ1-2, with TRBD1 matching 7 bases. The CDR3 consists of 15 residues. CDR1 and CDR2 (germline): SGDLS, YYNGEE. V was clipped by 3 bases and J by 4 bases; unmatched bases: 9. CDR3 coding DNA: TGTGCCAGCAGCGGCTACCGGGACAGAGGCTATGGCTACACCTTC. Amino acids: CASSGYRDRGYGYTF. The variable domain in full, completed from reference TRBV9 and TRBJ1-2, reads DSGVTQTPKHLITATGQRVTLRCSPRSGDLSVYWYQQSLDQGLQFLIQYYNGEERAKGNILERFSAQQFPDLHSELNLSSLELGDSALYFCASSGYRDRGYGYTFGSGTRLTVV.

V gene TRBV20-1 combines with J gene TRBJ2-7, with D possibly TRBD2 on 5 matching bases. Germline values: CDR1 DFQATT, CDR2 SNEGSKA (reference sequence). The CDR3 length is 11 residues. Trimming shortened V by 7 bases and J by 5 bases, and 12 bases separated the two germline ends. The CDR3 reads CSVPIGNEQYF. CDR3 bases: TGCAGTGTCCCGATCGGGAACGAGCAGTACTTC.

This clone was detected only a few times. The rearrangement links TRBV6-5 to TRBJ2-5; TRBD1 matches at 9 bases. In germline, CDR1 is MNHEY, CDR2 SVGAGI. The CDR3 runs 14 residues. The V segment lost 6 bases and the J segment 5 bases; nucleotides outside the gene matches: 7. DNA for the CDR3: TGTGCCAGCAGCCAAGGTGACAGGGGGGAGACCCAGTACTTC. As protein: CASSQGDRGETQYF.

In this sample, this clone turned up a few times. The chain links TRBV9 to TRBJ1-2, with D unclear. Germline V gives CDR1 SGDLS, CDR2 YYNGEE. Trimming cost V 0 bases and J 5 bases, with 11 bases left between them. The CDR3 sequence is 14 residues long. The CDR3 DNA reads as TGTGCCAGCAGCGTAGAGCGCCCCCCTTATGGCTACACCTTC. Protein: CASSVERPPYGYTF.

Of note for this clone: Additional DNA sequences in this sample encode the identical CDR3. The rearrangement uses TRBV5-1 and TRBJ1-5, with D uncertain. V was clipped by 1 base and J by 0 bases, with 8 bases between them. The CDR3 contains 15 residues. Germline values: CDR1 SGHRS, CDR2 YFSETQ. CDR3 region: CASSLSGDSNQPQHF. DNA of the CDR3: TGCGCCAGCAGCTTGAGCGGGGATAGCAATCAGCCCCAGCATTTT.

V gene TRBV5-5 combines with J gene TRBJ2-1; the D gene is possibly TRBD2 (6 bases). Between the trimmed V and J ends, which lost 0 bases and 0 bases, there was a span of 13 bases. The CDR3 is 17 amino acids. Germline CDR1 SGHKS, CDR2 YYEKEE (reference sequence). CDR3 nucleotide sequence: TGTGCCAGCAGCTTGGGACTAGTATCCCCCTCCTACAATGAGCAGTTCTTC. Protein product: CASSLGLVSPSYNEQFF.

The chain links TRBV7-9 to TRBJ2-7; TRBD2 matches 7 bases. The CDR3 extends over 13 amino acids. Per germline, CDR1 SEHNR and CDR2 FQNEAQ (reference sequence). J gave up 6 bases and V 5 bases, and 7 bases lay outside the gene matches. In nucleotides, the CDR3 is TGTGCCAGCAGCCCTACGGCGGGAGCCGAGCAGTACTTC. Protein: CASSPTAGAEQYF. Complete variable domain (other parts from reference TRBV7-9 and TRBJ2-7): DTGVSQNPRHKITKRGQNVTFRCDPISEHNRLYWYRQTLGQGPEFLTYFQNEAQLEKSRLLSDRFSAERPKGSFSTLEIQRTEQGDSAMYLCASSPTAGAEQYFGPGTRLTVT.

The CDR3 DNA reads as TGTGCCAGCAGCCCTCTCCAGTACCAAGAGACCCAGTACTTC. It encodes CASSPLQYQETQYF. V and J are TRBV27 and TRBJ2-5; D gene ambiguous. The CDR3 consists of 14 residues. Trimming stripped 6 bases from V and 0 bases from J, with 11 bases between. Per germline, CDR1 MNHEY and CDR2 SMNVEV (reference sequence).

This sequence joins TRBV7-2 and TRBJ1-2; D perhaps matches TRBD1 (6 bases). Trimming removed 5 bases at V and 4 bases at J, with 11 bases between. The CDR3 is made up of 13 amino acids. Germline CDR1 is SGHTA and CDR2 is FQGNSA. The CDR3 DNA reads as TGTGCCAGCAGCCCCGGACAGTTCTATGGCTACACCTTC. Protein product: CASSPGQFYGYTF.

The chain is built from TRBV27 and TRBJ2-7, with a possible D match to TRBD1 (6 bases). Germline values: CDR1 MNHEY, CDR2 SMNVEV (reference sequence). The germline V and J ends were trimmed by 4 bases and 3 bases, with 10 bases remaining between them. The CDR3 has 13 amino acids. The DNA of the CDR3 is TGTGCCAGCAGTTGGGGGCTTATCTACGAGCAGTACTTC. Residues: CASSWGLIYEQYF.

For the CDR3, the DNA is TGTGCCAGCCCACGGACACTAGCGGGGGGACTATTGAGGGATGAGCAGTTCTTC. This codes for CASPRTLAGGLLRDEQFF. The gene calls are TRBV2 and TRBJ2-1; 12 bases map to TRBD2. Trimming removed 8 bases from V and 8 bases from J; junction bases left unmatched: 19. The CDR3 runs to 18 residues. CDR1 and CDR2 from the germline V gene are SNHLY and FYNNEI.